The entry that follows covers one T cell receptor beta chain sequence. Original handling: Researchers report that nucleated cell counts were estimated from reference gene primer amplification. The table came from immunoSEQ multiplex PCR; TCRdb's copy has only in-frame clones and leaves some out. Clone size and the V and J calls come from that table; the DNA yielded D and trimming. The data contain over 150,000 clones, about 85% of them singletons. Deletions cut 1 base from V and 1 base from J, with 6 bases between. The CDR3 runs 15 residues. Germline V CDR1 and CDR2: SGHRS, YFSETQ. The data belong to a study of blood T cell repertoires in COVID-19. Study details: Whether acute or convalescent, the COVID-19 samples came from the United States, Italy and Spain. The analysed material was cDNA or gDNA that came from T cells, B-cell-depleted T cells, or PBMCs.

Sequencing input: peripheral blood. The chain uses TRBV5-1 and TRBJ2-6, with unresolved D. The source is a man aged 35 to 55 with acute or convalescent COVID-19. CDR3 amino acids: CASSLFLSGANVLTF. For the CDR3, the DNA is TGCGCCAGCAGCTTGTTTCTATCTGGGGCCAACGTCCTGACTTTC.